One and the same sample provided the 28 T cell receptor beta chains below, sequenced in a study of CD8+ T cells in alopecia areata. Extraction and reverse transcription of RNA yielded cDNA as the sequencing template. Sequenced by immunoSEQ multiplex PCR; TCRdb stores in-frame clones only, minus some. This table holds 200,000 or so clones, roughly 60% found once. Treatment denoted: oral pan-JAK inhibitor, 5-10 mg twice daily. The sequenced sample was CD4+ T cells sorted from blood, obtained at week 24, from a patient treated with tofacitinib. The receptors come from a human donor with alopecia areata.

This clone appeared a few times. J is TRBJ2-3 and V is TRBV10-3; D gene unclear. Trimming shortened V by 4 bases and J by 3 bases, and 5 bases separated the two germline ends. Germline V gene sequence: CDR1 ENHRY, CDR2 SYGVKD. The CDR3 spans 12 residues. CDR3 bases: TGTGCCATCAGTGGGGGTACAGATACGCAGTATTTT. Protein sequence: CAISGGTDTQYF.

The rearrangement uses TRBV2 and TRBJ2-5; 7 bases align to TRBD1. The CDR3 length is 13 residues. Germline V gene sequence: CDR1 SNHLY, CDR2 FYNNEI. The V segment lost 6 bases and the J segment 5 bases; nucleotides outside the gene matches: 6. The CDR3 sequence is CASRNRGSETQYF. DNA of the CDR3: TGTGCCAGCAGAAACAGGGGCTCGGAGACCCAGTACTTC.

This clone was seen just once. The gene calls are TRBV20-1 and TRBJ2-7, with D unresolved. CDR1 is DFQATT and CDR2 is SNEGSKA in the germline V gene (reference sequence). This CDR3 has 11 amino acids. Trimming removed 5 bases at V and 4 bases at J, with 9 bases between. CDR3 DNA sequence: TGCAGTGCTCCACTCTCTTACGAGCAGTACTTC. This translates into CSAPLSYEQYF.

This clone occurred once. The rearrangement uses TRBV28 and TRBJ2-7; either TRBD1 or TRBD2 may supply D (5 bases each). This CDR3 comprises 15 residues. CDR1 and CDR2 from the germline V gene are MDHEN and SYDVKM. V was trimmed by 6 bases and J by 3 bases, leaving 18 bases between them. CDR3 region: CASRVNGARGYEQYF. CDR3 DNA sequence: TGTGCCAGCAGGGTCAACGGGGCTAGAGGCTACGAGCAGTACTTC.

This clone was seen ten or more times. The V call is TRBV10-3, the J call TRBJ2-1; TRBD2 agrees at 11 bases. Germline V gene sequence: CDR1 ENHRY, CDR2 SYGVKD. Trimming took 7 bases from V and 5 from J; bases not matched to a gene: 4. The CDR3 extends over 14 amino acids. The CDR3 region has the DNA TGTGCCATCACACCTAGCGGGAGGAACAATGAGCAGTTCTTC. Residues: CAITPSGRNNEQFF.

CDR3 amino acids: CASSFGSPGQPYEQYF. CDR3 in DNA: TGTGCCAGCAGCTTCGGTTCACCGGGACAGCCCTACGAGCAGTACTTC. V gene TRBV7-2 combines with J gene TRBJ2-7; TRBD1 agrees at 7 bases. Trimming took 3 bases from V and 2 from J; bases not matched to a gene: 10. This CDR3 is 16 amino acids long. Germline CDR1 and CDR2: SGHTA and FQGNSA.

As concerns this clone: This may arise from a read error, as a much more abundant clone is one base away. The rearrangement uses TRBV7-3 and TRBJ1-5; D is unresolved. Germline V gene lookup returns CDR1 SGHTA and CDR2 FQGTGA. V was pared by 2 bases and J by 6 bases, with 8 bases between. The CDR3 extends over 13 amino acids. CDR3 amino acids: CASSLDGVQPQHF. In nucleotides, the CDR3 is TGTGCCAGCAGCTTAGATGGGGTTCAGCCCCAGCATTTT.

Only a few counts were recorded for this clone. This rearrangement joins TRBV6-5 to TRBJ1-2; possible D gene TRBD1, 5 bases. Trimming removed 6 bases from V and 4 bases from J, with 12 bases in between. The CDR3 length is 13 residues. Germline values: CDR1 MNHEY, CDR2 SVGAGI. CDR3 in amino acids: CASSQGPLYGYTF. The CDR3 region has the DNA TGTGCCAGCAGCCAGGGTCCTCTCTATGGCTACACCTTC.

CDR3 coding DNA: TGTGCCTGGAGTCCGGGACTAGCGGCCGGAGGGAGCCAGTACTTC. Amino acids: CAWSPGLAAGGSQYF. V is TRBV30 and J is TRBJ2-5, with 11 bases that match TRBD2. The length of the CDR3 is 15 residues. Germline values: CDR1 GTSNPN, CDR2 SVGIG (reference sequence). With V trimmed by 2 bases and J by 10 bases, 12 bases remained unmatched.

This clone was seen a few times. The CDR3 bases are TGTGCCAGCAGCTTAGGGGCAGGCTTCGAGCAGTACTTC. Translated: CASSLGAGFEQYF. The J gene is TRBJ2-7, the V gene TRBV7-2, with unresolved D. This CDR3 spans 13 amino acids. Trimming left V 1 base short and J 6 bases short, with 10 bases between. Germline lookup yields CDR1 SGHTA and CDR2 FQGNSA.

V gene TRBV10-3 combines with J gene TRBJ1-1; TRBD1 is a possible D gene (6 bases). The ends were cut back, 7 bases at V and 7 bases at J, with 16 bases in the middle. Germline CDR1 is ENHRY and CDR2 is SYGVKD. The CDR3 runs to 13 residues. CDR3: CAINNRDVGEAFF. Here the CDR3 DNA reads TGTGCCATCAATAACAGGGATGTTGGTGAAGCTTTCTTT.

This clone came up a few times. The V gene is TRBV7-9, the J gene TRBJ2-5; the D gene could be TRBD1 or TRBD2 (6 bases each). The CDR3 totals 16 residues. CDR1 SEHNR and CDR2 FQNEAQ come from the germline V gene (reference sequence). V was clipped by 1 base and J by 4 bases, with 16 bases between them. In nucleotides, the CDR3 is TGTGCCAGCAGCTTAGGCAACACAGGAGGGGGAGAGACCCAGTACTTC. It codes for CASSLGNTGGGETQYF.

The J gene is TRBJ2-3, the V gene TRBV25-1; 7 nucleotides match TRBD2. With V trimmed by 7 bases and J by 6 bases, 10 bases remained unmatched. Germline CDR1 reads MGHDK; CDR2 reads SYGVNS. This CDR3 is 14 amino acids long. CDR3 nucleotide sequence: TGTGCCAGCAACCCCTCGGGGGGAGTGGATACGCAGTATTTT. Translated, it gives CASNPSGGVDTQYF.

This clone has more than one count but fewer than ten. This chain uses TRBV29-1 with TRBJ1-4, with D uncertain. The CDR3 is 14 amino acids. Germline V gene lookup returns CDR1 SQVTM and CDR2 ANQGSEA. With 7 bases removed from V and 3 bases from J, the gap between germline ends came to 15 bases. CDR3 amino acids: CSGYSGDANEKLFF. In DNA form, the CDR3 reads TGCAGCGGCTACTCGGGAGACGCTAATGAAAAACTGTTTTTT.

This clone appeared once. The rearrangement links TRBV30 to TRBJ2-1, with D possibly being TRBD2 (5 bases). The CDR3 contains 13 residues. Germline-derived CDR1 and CDR2 are GTSNPN and SVGIG (reference sequence). The V end was cut by 0 bases, the J end by 7 bases, with 10 bases between. CDR3 in amino acids: CAWSVSSFNEQFF. Here the CDR3 DNA reads TGTGCCTGGAGTGTATCTAGCTTTAATGAGCAGTTCTTC.

The chain joins TRBV7-9 to TRBJ1-1, with TRBD1 matching over 8 bases. After removal of 1 base from V and 5 bases from J, the junction contained 12 bases not matched to a gene. Germline V CDR1 and CDR2: SEHNR, FQNEAQ (reference sequence). CDR3 size: 17 residues. CDR3 in amino acids: CASSLGALRTGYTEAFF. Here the CDR3 DNA reads TGTGCCAGCAGCTTAGGGGCTCTACGGACAGGGTATACTGAAGCTTTCTTT.

In its sample, this clone was seen once. V and J are TRBV28 and TRBJ2-3, with 10 bases fitting TRBD1. CDR1 is MDHEN, CDR2 SYDVKM, per germline. This CDR3 spans 16 amino acids. V lost 7 bases, J lost 1 base, and 8 bases stayed unmatched. The CDR3 reads CASTDGDRGGTDTQYF. The CDR3 coding sequence is TGTGCCAGCACCGATGGGGACAGGGGTGGCACAGATACGCAGTATTTT.

V and J are TRBV7-2 and TRBJ2-7; 10 bases map to TRBD2. This CDR3 comprises 17 residues. Germline CDR1 is SGHTA and CDR2 is FQGNSA. V lost 1 base to trimming and J lost 4 bases; unmatched junction nucleotides: 10. For the CDR3, the DNA is TGTGCCAGCAGCTTAGGACCTGGGACTAGCGAGAAGTACGAGCAGTACTTC. Translation: CASSLGPGTSEKYEQYF. Full variable domain (outside the CDR3, taken from reference TRBV7-2 and TRBJ2-7): GAGVSQSPSNKVTEKGKDVELRCDPISGHTALYWYRQSLGQGLEFLIYFQGNSAPDKSGLPSDRFSAERTGGSVSTLTIQRTQQEDSAVYLCASSLGPGTSEKYEQYFGPGTRLTVT.

The chain is built from TRBV20-1 and TRBJ2-7; D is undetermined. CDR1 is DFQATT, CDR2 SNEGSKA, per germline (reference sequence). This CDR3 region has 11 residues. The germline V and J ends were trimmed by 3 bases and 12 bases, with 15 bases remaining between them. The CDR3 here is CSASRAESSYF. The CDR3 DNA is TGCAGTGCTAGTCGCGCGGAGAGCTCGTACTTC.

This clone was seen more than once but under ten times. V usage is TRBV9 and J usage is TRBJ1-5; unclear D gene. The ends were cut back, 0 bases at V and 0 bases at J, with 10 bases in the middle. The CDR3 spans 16 residues. Germline-derived CDR1 and CDR2 are SGDLS and YYNGEE. The CDR3 sequence is CASSVERIYSNQPQHF. The DNA for the CDR3 is TGTGCCAGCAGCGTAGAGAGGATTTATAGCAATCAGCCCCAGCATTTT.

The gene calls are TRBV20-1 and TRBJ2-3; no clear D. This CDR3 is built from 11 residues. Germline assignment: CDR1 DFQATT and CDR2 SNEGSKA (reference sequence). V shed 1 base and J shed 5 bases, with 4 bases lying between them. This chain's CDR3 is CSARGGDTQYF. CDR3 in DNA: TGCAGTGCTAGAGGAGGAGATACGCAGTATTTT.

The J gene is TRBJ1-5, the V gene TRBV13; 7 positions agree with TRBD1. Germline loops: CDR1 PRHDT, CDR2 FYEKMQ (reference sequence). V was pared by 0 bases and J by 7 bases, with 3 bases of the junction left unmatched. This CDR3 is built from 14 residues. CDR3 nucleotides: TGTGCCAGCAGCTTAGGACAGGGGATACAGCCCCAGCATTTT. Protein sequence: CASSLGQGIQPQHF. Looking up the rest from reference TRBV13 and TRBJ1-5 gives the full variable domain: AAGVIQSPRHLIKEKRETATLKCYPIPRHDTVYWYQQGPGQDPQFLISFYEKMQSDKGSIPDRFSAQQFSDYHSELNMSSLELGDSALYFCASSLGQGIQPQHFGDGTRLSIL.

This clone came up a few times. V usage is TRBV5-1 and J usage is TRBJ2-7; TRBD2 matches 9 bases. Germline CDR1 SGHRS, CDR2 YFSETQ. The CDR3 extends over 19 amino acids. Germline trimming cut 4 bases from V and 1 base from J; bases unmatched to any gene: 18. This chain's CDR3 is CASSPIGGSSGRRSYEQYF. CDR3 DNA: TGCGCCAGCAGCCCGATAGGGGGGAGTAGCGGGAGAAGATCCTACGAGCAGTACTTC.

The rearrangement uses TRBV5-1 and TRBJ2-1; the match to TRBD1 covers 8 bases. CDR3 length: 15 residues. J lost 7 bases, V lost 1 base, and 7 bases had no gene match. The germline V gene encodes CDR1 SGHRS and CDR2 YFSETQ. The CDR3 loop reads CASSLRQGPPNEQFF. CDR3 DNA: TGCGCCAGCAGCTTGAGACAGGGGCCTCCTAATGAGCAGTTCTTC.

In this sample, this clone turned up a few times. This chain joins TRBV19 and TRBJ1-1; D ambiguous. This CDR3 is 12 amino acids long. Per the germline V gene, CDR1 is LNHDA and CDR2 is SQIVND (reference sequence). The V and J ends lost 4 bases and 1 base respectively, with 4 bases between them. The CDR3: CASSKRNTEAFF. In nucleotides, the CDR3 is TGTGCCAGTAGTAAAAGGAACACTGAAGCTTTCTTT.

The chain employs TRBV19 and TRBJ2-5; D is unresolved. This CDR3 is built from 13 residues. Germline-derived CDR1 and CDR2 are LNHDA and SQIVND (reference sequence). V was cut by 3 bases and J by 2 bases, with 7 bases left in between. CDR3: CASSITVQETQYF. CDR3 DNA: TGTGCCAGTAGTATTACAGTACAAGAGACCCAGTACTTC.

As to this clone: The sample holds other DNA sequences that translate to the same CDR3. The gene calls are TRBV15 and TRBJ1-1, with D perhaps matching TRBD1 (6 bases). CDR1 LNHNV and CDR2 YYDKDF come from the germline V gene (reference sequence). There are 15 residues in the CDR3. V lost 0 bases and J 1 base, leaving 9 bases between the germline ends. CDR3 region: CATSRDRGGNTEAFF. The DNA for the CDR3 is TGTGCCACCAGCAGAGACAGGGGCGGGAACACTGAAGCTTTCTTT.

The chain uses TRBV4-2 and TRBJ2-4; either TRBD1 or TRBD2 may fit D (6 bases each). This CDR3 spans 15 amino acids. CDR1 and CDR2 (germline): LGHNA, YNFKEQ. The V end was cut by 3 bases, the J end by 4 bases, with 13 bases between. The CDR3 reads CASSQGGQGKNIQYF. CDR3 DNA: TGTGCCAGCAGCCAGGGGGGCCAGGGAAAAAACATTCAGTACTTC.